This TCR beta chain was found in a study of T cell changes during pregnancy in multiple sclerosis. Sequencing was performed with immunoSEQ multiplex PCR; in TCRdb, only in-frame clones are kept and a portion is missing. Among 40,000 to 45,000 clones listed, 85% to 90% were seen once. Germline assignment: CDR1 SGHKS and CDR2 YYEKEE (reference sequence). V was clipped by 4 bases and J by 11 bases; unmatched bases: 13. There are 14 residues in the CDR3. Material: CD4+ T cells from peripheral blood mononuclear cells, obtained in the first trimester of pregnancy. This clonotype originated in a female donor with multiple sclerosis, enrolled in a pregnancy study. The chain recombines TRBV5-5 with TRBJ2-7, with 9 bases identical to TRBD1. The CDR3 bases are TGTGCCAGCAGCCGAACCGGGACAGGGACGTCTGAGTACTTC. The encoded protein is CASSRTGTGTSEYF.